This T cell receptor beta chain was recovered during a study of T-cell memory formation after mild COVID-19. TCRdb ran MiXCR on the 5' RACE reads and lists one entry per CDR3 protein. The sample gives about 68,000 distinct CDR3 sequences, around 15% of which show up once; about a third is in the top ten. The CDR3 spans 12 residues. The V end was cut by 9 bases, the J end by 3 bases, with 11 bases between. Per the germline V gene, CDR1 is LNHDA and CDR2 is SQIVND (reference sequence). The sequenced material came from PBMCs or a T cell subset sorted from them (not recorded which). The source of this sequence is an adult woman who had mild COVID-19 (a few samples of this study predate the infection). Cell type and time point are not known. The gene calls are TRBV19 and TRBJ1-1, with D perhaps matching TRBD1 (5 bases). In nucleotides, the CDR3 is TGTGCCAGCAGGATGGGGGACACTGAAGCTTTCTTT. It is translated as CASRMGDTEAFF.